This T cell receptor beta chain came from a study of CD8 T cells in Susac syndrome (dated by TCRdb to about 2019). For the study in its entirety: Repertoire sequencing was used to test whether CD8+ T cell activation and differentiation in Susac syndrome was antigen driven.

The germline V gene (reference sequence) gives CDR1 as LGHDT and CDR2 as YNNKEL. V and J lose 5 bases and 4 bases, and a span of 11 bases separates them. The CDR3 contains 13 residues, cysteine and phenylalanine counted. Solely the CDR3 DNA is kept, with 39 bases framed from the first base. Note on this clonotype: Its antigen is unknown. Base qualities are not provided; no much larger clone lies one nucleotide away.

Peripheral blood CD8+ and CD4+ T cells from healthy donors, Susac syndrome patients and multiple sclerosis patients were profiled using high-throughput TCR beta sequencing. Treatment-naive patients with stable or active relapsing-remitting disease fulfilling revised McDonald criteria were used as multiple sclerosis controls. CD8+ TEMRA cells were enriched by FACS, while bulk CD8+ and CD4+ T cells were purified by magnetic negative isolation. Blood was collected in EDTA tubes and processed within 24 hours, with PBMCs isolated through density gradient centrifugation. PBMCs intended for TCR sequencing were cryopreserved in liquid nitrogen and thawed later in a water bath at 37 degrees C. Purity of sorted or isolated CD4+, CD8+ and CD8+ TEMRA cells was at least 90%. RNA was extracted using the RNeasy kit, and about 0.5 to 1 ug of the RNA was reverse transcribed with random hexamers. The immunoSEQ multiplex PCR assay, which covers 54 Vbeta and 13 Jbeta segments, was used to amplify TCR beta CDR3 regions. Bias from PCR amplification was corrected by using a synthetic template baseline for primer optimization and for computational correction. Per the source publication's procedure: Reads were assigned to V, D and J genes according to IMGT and analyzed in immunoSEQ Analyzer, with only productive sequences retained. To calculate clonality, Shannon entropy was normalized by log2 of the number of productive unique sequences and then subtracted from one. For each patient and control, public and private clones were evaluated within the 100 most prevalent clones. Clones were defined as Susac-specific if absent from the healthy and MS cohorts, from over a thousand published viral clones and from other ImmuneACCESS disease sequences. In-frame beta chains were kept once TCRdb had trimmed the public reads at Q25 with fastp and called clones with MiXCR. Under each unique CDR3 protein, matching rows form one entry showing the most common genes and DNA. What appears here as the V and J calls and clone size reflects TCRdb's work, not the paper's. The sample records approximately 180,000 distinct CDR3 sequences, approximately 93% of which are singletons. Around 0.097% of the sample is taken by the ten largest.

Overall study outcomes, separate from this receptor: The TCR sequencing and HLA analysis was acknowledged to have included a relatively small number of individuals.

The chain joins TRBV3-1 to TRBJ1-1, with TRBD1 tentatively as D gene (5 bases match). Sequencing was done on a sample of CD4+ T cells from PBMCs. This sequence was found in a human donor with multiple sclerosis. The sequence in DNA is TGTGCCAGCAGCTCGGTTGGGGGCACTGAAGCTTTCTTT. Translation gives CASSSVGGTEAFF.